This T cell receptor (beta chain) was recovered during a study of graft-versus-host responses after intestinal transplantation. Turning to the study itself: The study gave all recipients anti-thymocyte globulin induction, then tacrolimus and steroids for 2 to 3 years. Overall study results and limits: Present in recipient marrow, GvH clones included some that appeared first in ileum or blood.

This CDR3 spans 17 amino acids. Losses at the gene ends were 1 base for V and 3 bases for J; bases not matched to a gene: 9. CDR1 is SEHNR, CDR2 FQNEAQ, per germline (reference sequence). Remarks on this clone: Its antigen is not identified.

To release intraepithelial and lamina propria lymphocytes, the graft tissue was processed. The protocol was immunoSEQ multiplex PCR, while the TCRdb copy is restricted to in-frame clones and leaves out a portion. Of around 2,000 clones detected, over 60% appear once; the ten largest clones hold 7.5% to 10%. This chain joins TRBV7-9 and TRBJ2-3; 8 nucleotides agree with TRBD2. Sequencing used ileum tissue, obtained 18 days after transplant. The sequence came from a human patient who received an intestinal transplant, so some T cells may come from the graft donor. The CDR3 spells CASSLEVGRASTDTQYF. CDR3 bases: TGTGCCAGCAGCTTAGAAGTCGGGAGGGCCTCAACAGATACGCAGTATTTT.